This is a list of T cell receptor beta chains from one sample in a study of blood T cell repertoires in COVID-19. Sequencing used immunoSEQ multiplex PCR; TCRdb keeps in-frame clones, though not all of them. The repertoire holds 200,000 to 250,000 clones, nearly 90% seen once, with more than 12% in the top ten. Material: PBMCs or T cells enriched from blood (not recorded which). These TCRs come from a man aged 25 to 45 who had been exposed to COVID-19. Both conserved end residues are part of each CDR3. A D gene is named only where the DNA matches it firmly. Some rows mark clone size as missing; the rest say once, few, many or name a class of expanded clone.

D,V,size,J,DNA,CDR3
TRBD1,TRBV6-2/TRBV6-3,-,TRBJ2-7,TGTGCCAGTAGTGGGGACAGCCGCTACGAGCAGTACTTC,CASSGDSRYEQYF
-,TRBV18,-,TRBJ2-7,TGTGCCAGCTCACCGAACTTGGGACGGGAGACCTACGAGCAGTACTTC,CASSPNLGRETYEQYF
TRBD1,TRBV3-1/TRBV3-2,-,TRBJ2-1,TGTGCCAGCAGCCCAGACAGGGGAGATTACAATGAGCAGTTCTTC,CASSPDRGDYNEQFF
TRBD1,TRBV7-6,-,TRBJ1-4,TGTGCCAGCAGCCCCCGGGACAGGGGGAATGAAAAACTGTTTTTT,CASSPRDRGNEKLFF
TRBD1,TRBV12-5,-,TRBJ1-4,TGTGCTAGTGCCCCACAGGGGGCGAGTGAAAAACTGTTTTTT,CASAPQGASEKLFF
-,TRBV21-1,-,TRBJ2-1,TGTGCCAGCAGCTCCCGGGACTACAATGAGCAGTTCTTC,CASSSRDYNEQFF
TRBD1,TRBV5-5,-,TRBJ2-7,TGTGCCAGCAGCCCGGTCAGATTCCGACAGGGGACCCCCTACGAGCAGTACTTC,CASSPVRFRQGTPYEQYF
TRBD1,TRBV6-2/TRBV6-3,few,TRBJ1-6,TGTGCCAGCAGTTACCAGGACAGGCCCTTTACCCTCCACTTT,CASSYQDRPFTLHF
TRBD2,TRBV4-2,-,TRBJ2-7,TGTGCCAGCAGCCAAGTTCTAGCGGGGATCATACGAGAGCAGTACTTC,CASSQVLAGIIREQYF
TRBD2,TRBV4-2,-,TRBJ2-1,TGTGCCAGCAGTCAACGGACTAGCGGGGCCAATGAGCAGTTCTTC,CASSQRTSGANEQFF
-,TRBV6-8,once,TRBJ1-2,TGTGCCAGCGGTGCCAGGGCCTTCCTTAACTATGGCTACACCTTC,CASGARAFLNYGYTF
TRBD1,TRBV9,-,TRBJ2-7,TGTGCCAGCAGCGGGGGGACAGGGGAGCGAGGCGAGCAGTACTTC,CASSGGTGERGEQYF
TRBD1,TRBV3-1/TRBV3-2,-,TRBJ1-1,TGTGCCAGCAGCCAACCCCCCCGGGACAGCCAATTCATGAACACTGAAGCTTTCTTT,CASSQPPRDSQFMNTEAFF
TRBD1,TRBV19,-,TRBJ1-4,TGTGCCAGTAGTATCATGGACAGGTCAGCGGAAAAACTGTTTTTT,CASSIMDRSAEKLFF
-,TRBV5-6,-,TRBJ2-7,TGTGCCAGCAGTTACGTGCAGGGAAGCTACGAGCAGTACTTC,CASSYVQGSYEQYF
-,TRBV30,-,TRBJ1-5,TGTGCCTGGAGTGTGGGCGCCAATCAGCCCCAGCATTTT,CAWSVGANQPQHF
-,TRBV5-1,-,TRBJ2-7,TGCGCCAGCAGCTTGAATAGTCAGGGGGGCTACGAGCAGTACTTC,CASSLNSQGGYEQYF
-,TRBV5-1,-,TRBJ2-7,TGCGCCAGCAGCCCCCAGGGTGGGCGGAGCGTCGGCGAGCAGTACTTC,CASSPQGGRSVGEQYF
TRBD1,TRBV19,-,TRBJ1-1,TGTGCCAGTAGTCCATCAGGGGGCGCAGCTTTCTTT,CASSPSGGAAFF
-,TRBV19,-,TRBJ2-1,TGTGCCAGTAGTATAGAGTTCGTCGACAATGAGCAGTTCTTC,CASSIEFVDNEQFF
-,TRBV3-1/TRBV3-2,few,TRBJ1-2,TGTGCCAGCAGCCAAGATCCCGGGGAAGGGTTCCTCTATGGCTACACCTTC,CASSQDPGEGFLYGYTF
-,TRBV5-6,-,TRBJ2-7,TGTGCCAGCAGCTCCCCCAGACAGGCGTCATACGAGCAGTACTTC,CASSSPRQASYEQYF
-,TRBV28,once,TRBJ2-1,TGTGCCAGCAGTTTTCAGTCGGGACACGTCTCCTACAATGAGCAGTTCTTC,CASSFQSGHVSYNEQFF